A selection of T cell receptor beta chains follows, all from one sample in a study of T cell changes during pregnancy in multiple sclerosis. This table comes from immunoSEQ multiplex PCR, and its TCRdb copy is limited to in-frame clones, with some not included. The data contain 30,000 to 35,000 clones, about 88% of them seen just once; the ten biggest clones take up around 0.4%. The specimen was CD4+ T cells from peripheral blood mononuclear cells, collected in the second trimester of pregnancy. Receptors were obtained from a female donor in good health, enrolled as a control in a pregnancy study. Each CDR3 is given with its conserved first and last residue. The D gene is left open where the match is weak. Only part of the rows carry a size: once, few, many, or a class if the clone is expanded.

cdr3_aa	cdr3_nt	clone_size	d_call	v_call	j_call
CASRSGGAGYEQYF	TGTGCCAGCCGTAGTGGGGGCGCCGGGTACGAGCAGTACTTC	NA	NA	TRBV6-5	TRBJ2-7
CASNPTGEDEQFF	TGTGCCAGCAACCCGACAGGGGAGGATGAGCAGTTCTTC	once	TRBD1	TRBV5-6	TRBJ2-1
CASTRQSYNEQFF	TGTGCCAGCACCCGCCAGTCCTACAATGAGCAGTTCTTC	NA	NA	TRBV6-5	TRBJ2-1
CASSSVDRSGYTF	TGTGCCAGCAGTTCCGTAGACAGGAGTGGCTACACCTTC	once	NA	TRBV27	TRBJ1-2
CASSPSGGQYNEQFF	TGCGCCAGCAGCCCAAGTGGGGGCCAATACAATGAGCAGTTCTTC	NA	NA	TRBV5-1	TRBJ2-1
CASGDQKGAGEQYF	TGCGCCAGCGGGGATCAAAAGGGGGCAGGGGAGCAGTACTTC	NA	TRBD1	TRBV5-1	TRBJ2-7
CATRRGTSGSSETQYF	TGTGCCACCCGTCGGGGGACTAGCGGGAGTTCGGAGACCCAGTACTTC	NA	TRBD2	TRBV10-3	TRBJ2-5
CASSRGEKLFF	TGTGCCAGCAGCCGGGGGGAAAAACTGTTTTTT	NA	NA	TRBV9	TRBJ1-4
CASSRSSYNSPLHF	TGTGCCAGCAGCCGGAGCTCCTATAATTCACCCCTCCACTTT	NA	NA	TRBV7-2	TRBJ1-6
CASSTRDRYTDTQYF	TGTGCCAGCAGCACCAGAGACAGGTACACAGATACGCAGTATTTT	NA	NA	TRBV7-2	TRBJ2-3
CASSPQGYTEAFF	TGTGCCAGTAGTCCACAGGGTTACACTGAAGCTTTCTTT	NA	NA	TRBV19	TRBJ1-1
CASSTPTGGDGYTF	TGTGCCAGCAGCACCCCGACAGGGGGTGATGGCTACACCTTC	few	TRBD1	TRBV9	TRBJ1-2
CASSSLAGSSYEQYF	TGTGCCAGCAGTAGCCTGGCAGGGTCCTCCTACGAGCAGTACTTC	once	NA	TRBV6-5	TRBJ2-7
CASSSGQISGANVLTF	TGTGCCAGTAGTTCCGGACAGATCTCTGGGGCCAACGTCCTGACTTTC	NA	NA	TRBV19	TRBJ2-6
CAWSVNAPRYTF	TGTGCCTGGAGTGTCAACGCACCGAGGTACACCTTC	once	NA	TRBV30	TRBJ1-2
CASSLGVAGITDTQYF	TGTGCCAGCAGCTTAGGCGTAGCGGGGATCACAGATACGCAGTATTTT	once	TRBD2	TRBV7-8	TRBJ2-3
CASSEFRDTQYF	TGTGCCAGCAGTGAATTCCGAGATACGCAGTATTTT	NA	NA	TRBV25-1	TRBJ2-3
CASSPSLAGASSYNEQFF	TGTGCCAGCTCACCGAGTCTAGCGGGGGCCAGCTCCTACAATGAGCAGTTCTTC	NA	TRBD2	TRBV18	TRBJ2-1
CASSIAGGTGELFF	TGTGCCAGTAGTATAGCGGGGGGGACCGGGGAGCTGTTTTTT	once	TRBD2	TRBV19	TRBJ2-2
CASSLKGGTEAFF	TGCGCCAGCAGCTTAAAGGGGGGGACTGAAGCTTTCTTT	NA	NA	TRBV5-1	TRBJ1-1
CSVASSGNTIYF	TGCAGCGTTGCCAGCTCTGGAAACACCATATATTTT	once	NA	TRBV29-1	TRBJ1-3
CASSERARLAGSETQYF	TGTGCCAGCAGTGAAAGGGCCAGACTAGCGGGATCAGAGACCCAGTACTTC	once	TRBD2	TRBV2	TRBJ2-5
CASTWTGENYGYTF	TGTGCCAGTACCTGGACAGGCGAAAACTATGGCTACACCTTC	NA	TRBD1	TRBV19	TRBJ1-2
CAWRGSVETQYF	TGTGCCTGGAGGGGTAGCGTTGAGACCCAGTACTTC	NA	NA	TRBV30	TRBJ2-5
CASSQMVGVNEKLFF	TGTGCCAGCAGCCAAATGGTGGGCGTAAATGAAAAACTGTTTTTT	NA	NA	TRBV14	TRBJ1-4
CASRAQGTDTQYF	TGTGCCAGCAGAGCACAGGGCACAGATACGCAGTATTTT	NA	NA	TRBV9	TRBJ2-3
CAWNREVGGQPQHF	TGTGCCTGGAATCGAGAAGTGGGGGGGCAGCCCCAGCATTTT	few	NA	TRBV30	TRBJ1-5
CASSLATGLFSGYTF	TGTGCCAGCAGCTTGGCTACGGGGTTGTTCTCTGGCTACACCTTC	NA	NA	TRBV5-8	TRBJ1-2
CASSLDQRGQETQYF	TGTGCCAGCAGCTTAGATCAGCGGGGCCAAGAGACCCAGTACTTC	NA	TRBD2	TRBV7-2	TRBJ2-5
CASSYVGEAGNTIYF	TGTGCCAGCAGTTACGTCGGGGAAGCTGGAAACACCATATATTTT	NA	NA	TRBV6-6	TRBJ1-3
CASSVGVGGNEQFF	TGCGCCAGCAGCGTGGGGGTGGGGGGAAATGAGCAGTTCTTC	NA	NA	TRBV5-1	TRBJ2-1
CASSWQISREQYF	TGTGCCAGCAGTTGGCAGATTTCACGCGAGCAGTACTTC	NA	NA	TRBV6-1	TRBJ2-7
CASSLELGRETQYF	TGTGCCAGCAGCTTAGAATTGGGGAGGGAGACCCAGTACTTC	NA	NA	TRBV7-2	TRBJ2-5
CASTRAGGPSEQFF	TGTGCCAGTACAAGGGCGGGGGGGCCCAGTGAGCAGTTCTTC	NA	TRBD2	TRBV19	TRBJ2-1
CTSSSLRGGGYTGELFF	TGTACCAGCAGTTCGCTTCGAGGCGGGGGCTACACCGGGGAGCTGTTTTTT	NA	NA	TRBV11-2	TRBJ2-2
CASSLAGRSEQFF	TGTGCCAGCAGCTTGGCCGGGAGATCTGAGCAGTTCTTC	once	NA	TRBV5-5	TRBJ2-1
CASSPTGARSEKLFF	TGTGCCAGCAGCCCTACAGGGGCTAGGAGTGAAAAACTGTTTTTT	NA	TRBD1	TRBV7-6	TRBJ1-4
CASSFHTGGEQYF	TGTGCCAGCAGTTTTCATACAGGGGGCGAGCAGTACTTC	once	TRBD1	TRBV28	TRBJ2-7
CASSQDDTGKNIQYF	TGCGCCAGCAGCCAAGATGATACAGGAAAAAACATTCAGTACTTC	NA	NA	TRBV4-1	TRBJ2-4
CASSIGTGGGNQPQHF	TGTGCCAGTAGTATTGGGACAGGGGGGGGCAATCAGCCCCAGCATTTT	NA	TRBD1	TRBV19	TRBJ1-5
CASSLADRVSNQPQHF	TGTGCCAGCAGCTTAGCGGACAGGGTTAGCAATCAGCCCCAGCATTTT	NA	TRBD1	TRBV7-4	TRBJ1-5
CASSGGTSGGLQETQYF	TGCGCCAGCAGCGGGGGGACTAGCGGGGGCCTTCAAGAGACCCAGTACTTC	NA	TRBD2	TRBV5-1	TRBJ2-5
CASSPGQGRNTIYF	TGTGCCAGCAGTCCCGGACAGGGACGAAACACCATATATTTT	once	TRBD1	TRBV28	TRBJ1-3
CASSSPGLTTGELFF	TGTGCCAGCAGTTCCCCGGGACTCACAACCGGGGAGCTGTTTTTT	NA	NA	TRBV6-5	TRBJ2-2
CASSYKGPRGGYEQYF	TGTGCCAGCAGTTACAAGGGACCGAGGGGGGGGTACGAGCAGTACTTC	few	NA	TRBV6-5	TRBJ2-7
CASSIGTGLNYGYTF	TGTGCCAGTAGTATCGGGACAGGGCTTAACTATGGCTACACCTTC	NA	TRBD1	TRBV19	TRBJ1-2